The rows below give T cell receptor beta chains drawn from one sample of a study of T cell repertoires in cytomegalovirus infection. TCRdb fed the reads into MiXCR, producing one record per CDR3 protein. The sample shows 600,000 to 800,000 distinct CDR3 sequences, 20% to 30% of them seen only once. Sequencing was carried out using CD8+ T cells from PBMCs. The receptors come from a human donor in good health (CMV status not recorded). Some clones in this sample may be carry-over from other donors' samples. Each CDR3 is given with its conserved first and last residue. A D gene is named only where the DNA matches it firmly. Clone sizes are given selectively: once, few, many, or a class where the clone is expanded.

d_gene	abundance	v_gene	j_gene	CDR3nt	CDR3aa
.	.	TRBV20-1	TRBJ1-2	TGCAGTGCTAGACGACAAGCTGACTATGGCTACACCTTC	CSARRQADYGYTF
.	many	TRBV4-2	TRBJ1-6	TGTGCCAGCAGCCAAGATAATAACAGGGTGAGCTCCTATAATTCACCCCTCCACTTT	CASSQDNNRVSSYNSPLHF
.	.	TRBV7-6	TRBJ2-3	TGTGCCAGCAGCCCCCTCATCCTAGTAGGCACAGATACGCAGTATTTT	CASSPLILVGTDTQYF
.	many	TRBV7-2	TRBJ2-1	TGTGCCAGCAGCTGGGGGCCGTACAATGAGCAGTTCTTC	CASSWGPYNEQFF
.	many	TRBV7-7	TRBJ2-1	TGTGCTAGCAGCTTAGGAAACCCCAATGAGCAGTTCTTC	CASSLGNPNEQFF
.	many	TRBV7-6	TRBJ2-7	TGTGCCAGCAGCCCCGCGGGCTACGAGCAGTACTTC	CASSPAGYEQYF
TRBD1	many	TRBV7-9	TRBJ2-1	TGTGCCAGCAGCACGGACAGGGAGCAGTTCTTC	CASSTDREQFF
.	.	TRBV7-6	TRBJ2-7	TGTGCCAGCAGCTTAGAGGGGGGGGGTAACGAGCAGTACTTC	CASSLEGGGNEQYF
.	.	TRBV27	TRBJ1-1	TGTGCCAGCAGTTTGGGCAGTGCCGTTTCTGAAGCTTTCTTT	CASSLGSAVSEAFF
TRBD2	.	TRBV2	TRBJ2-1	TGTGCCACCATTATCCGCGGGGGGGAAAAAAAGGGTGAGCAGTTCTTC	CATIIRGGEKKGEQFF
.	.	TRBV7-9	TRBJ2-7	TGTGCCAGCCGCCCTTCCAGTTTTCCGGGGCAGTACTTC	CASRPSSFPGQYF
.	.	TRBV28	TRBJ2-6	TGTGCCAGTTCACAGGGAACCTCTGGGGCCAACGTCCTGACTTTC	CASSQGTSGANVLTF
TRBD2	many	TRBV10-3	TRBJ2-3	TGTGCCATCAGTGGACTAGCGGGGGAGACAGATACGCAGTATTTT	CAISGLAGETDTQYF
.	.	TRBV5-1	TRBJ2-1	TGCGCCAGCAGCCACCGGGGGAGTGCGCAGTTCTTC	CASSHRGSAQFF
.	many	TRBV7-3	TRBJ2-1	TGTGCCAGCAGCTTAACAAGGGGCTATGAGCAGTTCTTC	CASSLTRGYEQFF
.	few	TRBV28	TRBJ2-5	TGTGCCAGCAGCCTCGGTTTCGACAGACAAGAGACCCAGTACTTC	CASSLGFDRQETQYF
.	few	TRBV2	TRBJ2-4	TGTGCCAGCAGTGAATGGGGGGCCCTAGCCAAAAACATTCAGTACTTC	CASSEWGALAKNIQYF
TRBD1	many	TRBV7-2	TRBJ1-2	TGTGCCAGCAGCTTAGTCCGGACAGGGGCCTATGGCTACACCTTC	CASSLVRTGAYGYTF
.	few	TRBV14	TRBJ1-6	TGTGCCAGCAGCCAGGGGAGTCGGCCACCCCTCCACTTT	CASSQGSRPPLHF
TRBD1	.	TRBV10-3	TRBJ2-7	TGTGTCATCCTTCCCGGACAGGGGAAAATCAACGAGCAGTACTTC	CVILPGQGKINEQYF
.	.	TRBV20-1	TRBJ1-2	TGCAGTGCTCCCAAAGTACCCATCCGGGATGGCTACACCTTC	CSAPKVPIRDGYTF
.	few	TRBV14	TRBJ2-7	TGTGCCAGCAGCCCGGGACGAAACTCCTACGAGCAGTACTTC	CASSPGRNSYEQYF
TRBD2	few	TRBV20-1	TRBJ2-1	TGCAGTGCTAGAAAAGCGGGGGCCCTCCTCTTATACAATGAGCAGTTCTTC	CSARKAGALLLYNEQFF
TRBD1	few	TRBV6-2/TRBV6-3	TRBJ2-6	TGTGCCAGCAGTCCCCGGGACAGTCGATCCTCTGGGGCCAACGTCCTGACTTTC	CASSPRDSRSSGANVLTF
.	.	TRBV27	TRBJ2-3	TGTGCCAACAGTAGACAGGGCACAGATACGCAGTATTTT	CANSRQGTDTQYF
.	few	TRBV25-1	TRBJ1-1	TGTGCCAGCAGTGGCAGGGGTGTCACTGAAGCTTTCTTT	CASSGRGVTEAFF
.	.	TRBV4-1	TRBJ2-1	TGCGCCAGCAGCCCCGCCGGGTCCGATGAGCAGTTCTTC	CASSPAGSDEQFF
.	.	TRBV7-2	TRBJ1-6	TGTGCCAGCAGCTTAGATGGGGCGTATATCTATAATTCACCCCTCCACTTT	CASSLDGAYIYNSPLHF
.	.	TRBV29-1	TRBJ1-4	TGCAGCGTTGGACTCTCGGGGGTCGGGGAAAAACTGTTTTTT	CSVGLSGVGEKLFF
.	.	TRBV20-1	TRBJ2-2	TGCAGTGCTAGAGGGGGGCGAAGCCAGAACACCGGGGAGCTGTTTTTT	CSARGGRSQNTGELFF
.	many	TRBV6-5	TRBJ2-2	TGTGCCAGCAGTTACTCCAGGAACACCGGGGAGCTGTTTTTT	CASSYSRNTGELFF
.	many	TRBV12-3/TRBV12-4	TRBJ2-7	TGTGCCAGCAGTTACCGGGGCCACTCCTACGAGCAGTACTTC	CASSYRGHSYEQYF
TRBD1	few	TRBV7-9	TRBJ2-5	TGTGCCAGCAGCGCCGCCGGGACAGCCAAAGAGACCCAGTACTTC	CASSAAGTAKETQYF
.	.	TRBV23-1	TRBJ2-2	TGCGCCAGCAGTCATACCCCCGGGGAGCTGTTTTTT	CASSHTPGELFF
TRBD2	few	TRBV12-3/TRBV12-4	TRBJ2-2	TGTGCCAGCAGTTTTCGGCTAGCGGAAAACACCGGGGAGCTGTTTTTT	CASSFRLAENTGELFF
.	.	TRBV25-1	TRBJ2-2	TGTGCCAGCAGTGATCTCACCGGGGAGCTGTTTTTT	CASSDLTGELFF
TRBD2	many	TRBV7-6	TRBJ2-1	TGTGCCAGCAGCTTAGAGGTAGCGGGGCGACTATACAATGAGCAGTTCTTC	CASSLEVAGRLYNEQFF
.	few	TRBV14	TRBJ2-4	TGTGCCAGCAGCCGCGTCCAGGGATCCAAAAACATTCAGTACTTC	CASSRVQGSKNIQYF
.	.	TRBV4-3	TRBJ1-1	TGCGCCAGCAGCCACCCTAGTAGGCACACTGAAGCTTTCTTT	CASSHPSRHTEAFF
.	few	TRBV7-9	TRBJ2-3	TGTGCCAGCAGCTCCCCCCAAGGGTCCACAGATACGCAGTATTTT	CASSSPQGSTDTQYF
TRBD1	few	TRBV7-9	TRBJ2-1	TGTGCCAGCCCATACCACGGACAGGGTTACAATGAGCAGTTCTTC	CASPYHGQGYNEQFF
TRBD2	many	TRBV7-2	TRBJ2-7	TGTGCCAGCAGCTTATCTTATACGGGGGGCGAGCAGTACTTC	CASSLSYTGGEQYF
TRBD2	.	TRBV7-2	TRBJ2-1	TGTGCCAGCAGCTTAAGTTTAGCGGGCTCCTACAATGAGCAGTTCTTC	CASSLSLAGSYNEQFF
.	few	TRBV14	TRBJ2-3	TGTGCCAGCAGCCAAGAAACTAGGCCAGATACGCAGTATTTT	CASSQETRPDTQYF
TRBD2	.	TRBV7-9	TRBJ2-1	TGTGCCAGCAGTCCCGGACTAGCGGGGGTGGAGCAGTTCTTC	CASSPGLAGVEQFF
.	few	TRBV19	TRBJ1-1	TGTGCCAGTAGTATCCCCGGACACCGGAACACTGAAGCTTTCTTT	CASSIPGHRNTEAFF
.	.	TRBV29-1	TRBJ1-2	TGCAGCGTTTATAGGAACTATGGCTACACCTTC	CSVYRNYGYTF
TRBD2	many	TRBV27	TRBJ2-1	TGTGCCAGCAGACCCGGGACTAGCGGCTACAATGAGCAGTTCTTC	CASRPGTSGYNEQFF
TRBD2	.	TRBV29-1	TRBJ2-1	TGCAGCGTGCCCACAGCGGGGAACTCCTACAATGAGCAGTTCTTC	CSVPTAGNSYNEQFF
.	once	TRBV7-6	TRBJ1-6	TGTGCCAGCAGCTATCAAGGGGGGGGCTCACCCCTCCACTTT	CASSYQGGGSPLHF
.	.	TRBV6-2/TRBV6-3	TRBJ2-3	TGTGCCAGCAGCCCCTTTACGGGCACAGATACGCAGTATTTT	CASSPFTGTDTQYF
.	few	TRBV20-1	TRBJ2-1	TGCAGTGCTAGAGATCTGTCCGTGGAGCAGTTCTTC	CSARDLSVEQFF
.	.	TRBV6-6	TRBJ2-1	TGTGCCAGCAGTTACAGGGCGACCAGTCCAGAGTACAATGAGCAGTTCTTC	CASSYRATSPEYNEQFF
.	few	TRBV12-5	TRBJ2-7	TGTGCTAGTGGTCCCCTCGGATCCTACGAGCAGTACTTC	CASGPLGSYEQYF
.	few	TRBV27	TRBJ2-7	TGTGCCAGCAGTTTCGGGGACACCTCCTACGAGCAGTACTTC	CASSFGDTSYEQYF
.	few	TRBV29-1	TRBJ1-1	TGCAGCGTTCAGGGGTACACTGAAGCTTTCTTT	CSVQGYTEAFF
.	many	TRBV7-6	TRBJ2-7	TGTGCCAGCAGCTTAGGGCAGGACGGGACGTCCTACGAGCAGTACTTC	CASSLGQDGTSYEQYF
TRBD1	few	TRBV20-1	TRBJ2-4	TGCAGTGCACCGGACAGGGGGCGATCAGACATTCAGTACTTC	CSAPDRGRSDIQYF
.	.	TRBV28	TRBJ2-2	TGTGCCAGCAGCTGGACCCTCGTATGGACCGGGGAGCTGTTTTTT	CASSWTLVWTGELFF